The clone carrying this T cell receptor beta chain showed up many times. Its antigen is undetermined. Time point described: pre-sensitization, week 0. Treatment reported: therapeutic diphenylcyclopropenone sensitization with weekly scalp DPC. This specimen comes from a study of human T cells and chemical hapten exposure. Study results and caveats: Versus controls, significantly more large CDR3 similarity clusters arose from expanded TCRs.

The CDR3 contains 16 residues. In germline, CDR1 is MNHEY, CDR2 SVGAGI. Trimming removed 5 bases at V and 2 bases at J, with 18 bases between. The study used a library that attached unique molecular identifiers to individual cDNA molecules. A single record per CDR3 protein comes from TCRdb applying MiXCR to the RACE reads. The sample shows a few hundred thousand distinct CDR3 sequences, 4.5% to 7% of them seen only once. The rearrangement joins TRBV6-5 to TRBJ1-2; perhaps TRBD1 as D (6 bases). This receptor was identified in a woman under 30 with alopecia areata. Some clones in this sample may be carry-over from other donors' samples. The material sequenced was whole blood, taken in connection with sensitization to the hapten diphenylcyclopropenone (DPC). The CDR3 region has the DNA TGTGCCAGCAGTAGGACTCCAATGGGGGCGAACTATGGCTACACCTTC. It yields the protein CASSRTPMGANYGYTF.